What follows is one T cell receptor (beta chain) and its context. The length of the CDR3 is 12 residues. Trimming took off 4 bases at V and 3 bases at J, with 7 bases between the two ends. From germline, CDR1 is SGHDN and CDR2 FVKESK. This record belongs to a study of cytomegalovirus exposure and HLA in healthy donors. PCR was performed using 60 Vbeta and 13 Jbeta primers. The repertoire was sequenced with immunoSEQ multiplex PCR; TCRdb's copy has only in-frame clones and lacks some. Of 150,000 to 200,000 clones in the sample, about two thirds were seen once. The sample taken for sequencing was PBMCs. This chain links TRBV14 with TRBJ2-7; D unclear. The source is a woman younger than 35 in good health and CMV-seropositive. The CDR3 region has the DNA TGTGCCAGCAGCCCGGTTGACTACGAGCAGTACTTC. Protein product: CASSPVDYEQYF.